Listed here are 2 T cell receptor beta chains from one sample, sequenced in a study of Tregs in tolerant kidney transplant recipients. Mixed chimerism was transient after nonmyeloablative marrow transplants from related graft donors. Some clones are missing from TCRdb's copy, which holds only in-frame ones; the method was immunoSEQ multiplex PCR. This sample has approximately 90,000 clones, with under 95% found just once. The sequencing here drew on CD4+ T cells from blood (PBMCs), taken 12 months after the transplant. These receptors all stem from a human patient who received a combined kidney and bone marrow transplant. T cells may partly derive from the graft donor.

The CDR3 region is CASSPTGAKNIQYF. The CDR3 DNA reads TGTGCCAGCAGTCCGACAGGGGCCAAAAACATTCAGTACTTC. The chain employs TRBV11-3 and TRBJ2-4, with 7 bases matching TRBD1. This CDR3 is built from 14 residues. Germline CDR1 is SGHNT and CDR2 is YENEEA. The V and J ends lost 6 bases and 1 base, in that order; junction bases with no gene match: 3.

The DNA of the CDR3 is TGCGCCAGCAGTTTCCTTGGGGGGAATCCGAACACCGGGGAGCTGTTTTTT. Translating gives CASSFLGGNPNTGELFF. The chain uses TRBV5-1 and TRBJ2-2; weak D call: TRBD2 (6 bases). Trimming shortened V by 5 bases and J by 0 bases, and 17 bases separated the two germline ends. This CDR3 is 17 amino acids long. Germline V gene sequence: CDR1 SGHRS, CDR2 YFSETQ. The full variable domain, with the rest looked up from reference TRBV5-1 and TRBJ2-2, is KAGVTQTPRYLIKTRGQQVTLSCSPISGHRSVSWYQQTPGQGLQFLFEYFSETQRNKGNFPGRFSGRQFSNSRSEMNVSTLELGDSALYLCASSFLGGNPNTGELFFGEGSRLTVL.